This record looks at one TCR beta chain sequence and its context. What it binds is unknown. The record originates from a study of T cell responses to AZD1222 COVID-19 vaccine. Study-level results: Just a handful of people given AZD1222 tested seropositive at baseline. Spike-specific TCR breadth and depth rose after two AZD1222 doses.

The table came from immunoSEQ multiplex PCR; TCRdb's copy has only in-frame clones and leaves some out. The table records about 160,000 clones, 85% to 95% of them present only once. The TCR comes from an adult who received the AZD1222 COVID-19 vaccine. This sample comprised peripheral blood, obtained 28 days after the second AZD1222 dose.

The DNA of the CDR3 is TGTGCCAGCAGTTACGGGACTAGGAGTGAGCAGTTCTTC. It specifies CASSYGTRSEQFF. The V and J genes are TRBV6-2 or TRBV6-3 and TRBJ2-1, with TRBD2 identical over 8 bases. CDR1 and CDR2 from the germline V gene are MNHEY and SVGEGT. V lost 2 bases and J lost 9; bases outside the gene matches: 3. The CDR3 covers 13 residues.